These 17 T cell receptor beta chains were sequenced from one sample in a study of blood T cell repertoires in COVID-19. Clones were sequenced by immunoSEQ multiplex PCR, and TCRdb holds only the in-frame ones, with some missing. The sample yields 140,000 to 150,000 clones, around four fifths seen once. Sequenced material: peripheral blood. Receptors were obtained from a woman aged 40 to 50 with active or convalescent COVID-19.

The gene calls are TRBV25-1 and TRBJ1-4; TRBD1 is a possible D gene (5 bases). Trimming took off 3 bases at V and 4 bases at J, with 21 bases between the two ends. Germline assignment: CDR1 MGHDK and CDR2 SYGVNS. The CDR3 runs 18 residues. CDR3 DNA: TGTGCCAGCAGTGACTTCTCTGGGACCGGGGGTCTTAATGAAAAACTGTTTTTT. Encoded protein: CASSDFSGTGGLNEKLFF.

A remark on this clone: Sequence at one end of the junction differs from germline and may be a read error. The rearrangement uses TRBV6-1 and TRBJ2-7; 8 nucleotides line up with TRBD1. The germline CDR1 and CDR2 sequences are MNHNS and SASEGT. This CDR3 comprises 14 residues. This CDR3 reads CASNEGQGITEQYF. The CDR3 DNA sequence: TGTGCCAGCAATGAAGGACAGGGCATTACCGAGCAGTACTTC.

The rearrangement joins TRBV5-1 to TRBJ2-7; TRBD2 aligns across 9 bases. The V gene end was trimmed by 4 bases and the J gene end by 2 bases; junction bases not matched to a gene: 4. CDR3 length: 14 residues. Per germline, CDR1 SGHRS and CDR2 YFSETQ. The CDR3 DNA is TGCGCCAGCAGCGGGGCTAGCGGGGCCTACGAGCAGTACTTC. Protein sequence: CASSGASGAYEQYF.

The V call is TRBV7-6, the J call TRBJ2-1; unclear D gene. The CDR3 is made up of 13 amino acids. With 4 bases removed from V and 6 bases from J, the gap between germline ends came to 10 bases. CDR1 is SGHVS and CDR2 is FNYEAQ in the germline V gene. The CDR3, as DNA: TGTGCCAGCAGCTCCTCCCTCTCCAATGAGCAGTTCTTC. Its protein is CASSSSLSNEQFF.

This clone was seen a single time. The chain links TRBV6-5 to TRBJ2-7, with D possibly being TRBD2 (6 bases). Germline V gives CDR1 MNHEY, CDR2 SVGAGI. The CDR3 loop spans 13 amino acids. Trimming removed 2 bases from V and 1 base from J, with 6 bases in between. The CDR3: CASSYRGSYEQYF. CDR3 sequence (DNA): TGTGCCAGCAGTTACCGGGGGTCCTACGAGCAGTACTTC.

This CDR3 is CSVGRTGGKNYGYTF. CDR3 sequence (DNA): TGCAGCGTTGGAAGGACAGGGGGCAAGAACTATGGCTACACCTTC. The chain uses TRBV29-1 and TRBJ1-2; 11 positions agree with TRBD1. The J segment lost 2 bases and the V segment lost 4 bases, leaving 6 bases of the junction unmatched. This CDR3 comprises 15 residues. Germline V CDR1 and CDR2: SQVTM, ANQGSEA.

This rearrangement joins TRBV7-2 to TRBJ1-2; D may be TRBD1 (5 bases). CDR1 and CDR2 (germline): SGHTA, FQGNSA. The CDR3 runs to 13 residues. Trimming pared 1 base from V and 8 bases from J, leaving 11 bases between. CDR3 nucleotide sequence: TGTGCCAGCAGCTTAGGTGGGGGGTGGGGCTACACCTTC. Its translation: CASSLGGGWGYTF. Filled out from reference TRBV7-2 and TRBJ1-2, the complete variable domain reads GAGVSQSPSNKVTEKGKDVELRCDPISGHTALYWYRQSLGQGLEFLIYFQGNSAPDKSGLPSDRFSAERTGGSVSTLTIQRTQQEDSAVYLCASSLGGGWGYTFGSGTRLTVV.

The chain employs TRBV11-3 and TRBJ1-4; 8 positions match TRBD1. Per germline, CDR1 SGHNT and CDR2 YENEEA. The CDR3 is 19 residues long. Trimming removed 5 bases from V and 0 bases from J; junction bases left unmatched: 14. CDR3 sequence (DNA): TGTGCCAGCAGCCTCAGGGCCTGGGACAGGCGACCAACTAATGAAAAACTGTTTTTT. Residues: CASSLRAWDRRPTNEKLFF.

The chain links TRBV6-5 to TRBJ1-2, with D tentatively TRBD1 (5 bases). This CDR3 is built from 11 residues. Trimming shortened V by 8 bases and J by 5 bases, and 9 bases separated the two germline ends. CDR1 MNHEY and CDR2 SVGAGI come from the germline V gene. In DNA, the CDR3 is TGTGCCAGCTACAGGTCGTATGGCTACACCTTC. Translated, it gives CASYRSYGYTF.

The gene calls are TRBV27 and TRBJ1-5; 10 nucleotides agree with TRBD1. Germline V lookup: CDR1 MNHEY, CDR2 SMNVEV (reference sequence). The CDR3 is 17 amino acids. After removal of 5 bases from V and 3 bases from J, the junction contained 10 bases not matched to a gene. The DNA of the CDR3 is TGTGCCAGCAGTACGGGACAGGGGTTGGGGAACAATCAGCCCCAGCATTTT. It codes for CASSTGQGLGNNQPQHF.

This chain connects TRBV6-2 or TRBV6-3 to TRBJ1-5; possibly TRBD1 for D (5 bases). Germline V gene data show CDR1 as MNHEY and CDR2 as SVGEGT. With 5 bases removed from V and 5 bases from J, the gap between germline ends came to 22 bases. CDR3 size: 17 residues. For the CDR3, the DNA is TGTGCCAGCAGTGGCTCGGACACCCGAAGAATTTATCAGCCCCAGCATTTT. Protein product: CASSGSDTRRIYQPQHF.

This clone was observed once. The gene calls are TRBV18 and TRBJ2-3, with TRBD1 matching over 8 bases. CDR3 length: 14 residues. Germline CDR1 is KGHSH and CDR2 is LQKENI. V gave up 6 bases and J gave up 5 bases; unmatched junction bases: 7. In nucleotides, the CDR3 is TGTGCCAGCTCTAACCGGGACAGGATAGATACGCAGTATTTT. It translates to CASSNRDRIDTQYF.

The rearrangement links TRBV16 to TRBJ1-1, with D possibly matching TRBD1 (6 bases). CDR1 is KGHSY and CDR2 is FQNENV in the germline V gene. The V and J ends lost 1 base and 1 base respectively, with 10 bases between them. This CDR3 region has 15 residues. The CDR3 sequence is CASSQYRAGNTEAFF. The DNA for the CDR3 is TGTGCCAGCAGCCAATACAGGGCGGGGAACACTGAAGCTTTCTTT.

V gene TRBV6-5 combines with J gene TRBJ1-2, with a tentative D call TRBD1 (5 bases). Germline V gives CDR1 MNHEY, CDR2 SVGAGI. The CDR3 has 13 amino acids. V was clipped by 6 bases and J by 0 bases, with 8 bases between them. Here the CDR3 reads CASSRAANYGYTF. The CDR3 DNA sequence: TGTGCCAGCAGCAGGGCAGCTAACTATGGCTACACCTTC.

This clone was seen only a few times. CDR3 nucleotides: TGTGCCAGCAGTTTTTCAGGGACAGTGACGAACACTGAAGCTTTCTTT. Translating it yields CASSFSGTVTNTEAFF. V is TRBV28 and J is TRBJ1-1, with TRBD1 matching 7 bases. The junction had 8 bases not matched to a gene; V was cut back by 3 bases and J by 1 base. Germline values: CDR1 MDHEN, CDR2 SYDVKM. The CDR3 consists of 16 residues.

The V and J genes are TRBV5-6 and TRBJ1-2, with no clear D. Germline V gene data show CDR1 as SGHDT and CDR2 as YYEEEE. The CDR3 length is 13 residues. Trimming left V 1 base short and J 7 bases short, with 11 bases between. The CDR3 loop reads CASSLLKSGGYTF. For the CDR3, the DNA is TGTGCCAGCAGCTTGCTCAAATCGGGTGGCTACACCTTC.

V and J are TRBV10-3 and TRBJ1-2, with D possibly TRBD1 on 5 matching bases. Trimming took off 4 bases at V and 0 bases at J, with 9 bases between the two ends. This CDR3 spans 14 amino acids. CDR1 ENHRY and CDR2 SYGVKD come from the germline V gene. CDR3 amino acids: CAISADTPNYGYTF. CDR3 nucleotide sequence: TGTGCCATCAGTGCGGACACCCCTAACTATGGCTACACCTTC.